These 21 T cell receptor beta chains originate from one sample sequenced in a study of blood T cell repertoires in COVID-19. TCRdb's copy holds only in-frame clones and misses some; the assay was immunoSEQ multiplex PCR. Of over 150,000 clones in the sample, about 86% were seen once. Sequencing used peripheral blood. The receptors here all came from a man aged 50-59 years with active or convalescent COVID-19.

The V gene is TRBV30, the J gene TRBJ1-5; no reliable D call. Looked up from germline, CDR1 is GTSNPN and CDR2 is SVGIG (reference sequence). V lost 1 base and J 2 bases, leaving 3 bases between the germline ends. This CDR3 is 12 amino acids long. CDR3 residues: CAWSGGNQPQHF. Here the CDR3 DNA reads TGTGCCTGGAGTGGCGGCAATCAGCCCCAGCATTTT. Looking up the rest from reference TRBV30 and TRBJ1-5 gives the full variable domain: SQTIHQWPATLVQPVGSPLSLECTVEGTSNPNLYWYRQAAGRGLQLLFYSVGIGQISSEVPQNLSASRPQDRQFILSSKKLLLSDSGFYLCAWSGGNQPQHFGDGTRLSIL.

The J gene is TRBJ1-2, the V gene TRBV12-3 or TRBV12-4; D ambiguous. The CDR3 runs to 12 residues. V gave up 7 bases and J gave up 4 bases, with 10 bases separating them. This chain's CDR3 is CASTTDLYGYTF. The CDR3 nucleotides are TGTGCCAGCACTACAGACCTCTATGGCTACACCTTC.

This clone was seen a single time. The chain employs TRBV4-1 and TRBJ2-7, with 7 nucleotides matching TRBD1. CDR1 MGHRA and CDR2 YSYEKL come from the germline V gene. The CDR3 has 16 amino acids. V shed 2 bases, J shed 3 bases, and the junction held 10 bases outside the gene matches. The CDR3 region has the DNA TGCGCCAGCAGCCAACCCGGGACAGCCAACCACTACGAGCAGTACTTC. Translating gives CASSQPGTANHYEQYF.

This sequence joins TRBV4-1 and TRBJ2-2, with 8 bases identical to TRBD2. J lost 4 bases, V lost 1 base, and 5 bases had no gene match. From germline, CDR1 is MGHRA and CDR2 YSYEKL. The CDR3 has 16 residues. CDR3 bases: TGCGCCAGCAGCCAAGTGAGCGGGGGCCTCACCGGGGAGCTGTTTTTT. Translating it yields CASSQVSGGLTGELFF.

The chain has TRBV18 and TRBJ1-2; D gene ambiguous. V was cut by 0 bases and J by 0 bases, with 8 bases left in between. The CDR3 loop spans 15 amino acids. The germline V gene has CDR1 KGHSH and CDR2 LQKENI. The DNA of the CDR3 is TGTGCCAGCTCACCACCTCCCCTGTCTAACTATGGCTACACCTTC. Translation: CASSPPPLSNYGYTF.

This sequence joins TRBV9 and TRBJ1-3; TRBD1 is a possible D gene (6 bases). Per germline, CDR1 SGDLS and CDR2 YYNGEE. Deletions cut 4 bases from V and 1 base from J, with 15 bases between. The CDR3 extends over 16 amino acids. Here the CDR3 DNA reads TGTGCCAGCAGCAGACAGGACCTACCTTCTGGAAACACCATATATTTT. Protein: CASSRQDLPSGNTIYF.

The genes are TRBV12-3 or TRBV12-4 and TRBJ2-2; D might be TRBD2 (5 bases). The V and J ends lost 3 bases and 8 bases respectively, with 10 bases between them. The CDR3 totals 13 residues. The CDR3 region is CASSFFRGGELFF. The DNA for the CDR3 is TGTGCCAGCAGTTTTTTCCGGGGAGGGGAGCTGTTTTTT.

This clone was detected only once. The V gene is TRBV6-6, the J gene TRBJ1-5; D is unresolved. The CDR3 spans 16 residues. Trimming left V 0 bases short and J 3 bases short, with 12 bases between. Looked up from germline, CDR1 is MNHNY and CDR2 is SVGAGI (reference sequence). As DNA, the CDR3 is TGTGCCAGCAGTTACTCGAGGGTGCCCCCCAATCAGCCCCAGCATTTT. This encodes CASSYSRVPPNQPQHF.

The chain couples TRBV7-6 to TRBJ2-3; TRBD1 agrees at 7 bases. In germline, CDR1 is SGHVS, CDR2 FNYEAQ. This CDR3 spans 18 amino acids. Trimming cost V 5 bases and J 0 bases; bases outside gene matches: 14. The chain's CDR3 is CASSTGTAQLLSTDTQYF. The CDR3 nucleotides are TGTGCCAGCAGCACTGGGACAGCCCAGCTCTTAAGCACAGATACGCAGTATTTT.

The chain employs TRBV9 and TRBJ2-7; maybe TRBD1 (6 bases). V lost 4 bases and J lost 3, with 14 bases in between. This CDR3 is 14 amino acids long. The V gene's germline CDR1 is SGDLS and CDR2 YYNGEE. The chain's CDR3 is CASSPRKGDYEQYF. CDR3 coding DNA: TGTGCCAGCAGCCCCCGGAAGGGGGACTACGAGCAGTACTTC.

The rearrangement links TRBV4-3 to TRBJ2-4; 9 nucleotides agree with TRBD1. Germline V gene data show CDR1 as LGHNA and CDR2 as YSLEER. Trimming cost V 3 bases and J 7 bases; bases outside gene matches: 10. This CDR3 is built from 16 residues. CDR3 sequence: CASSQGQGQLKNIQYF. The CDR3 nucleotides read TGCGCCAGCAGCCAGGGACAGGGTCAACTTAAGAACATTCAGTACTTC.

The rearrangement links TRBV6-5 to TRBJ1-1; weak D call: TRBD1 (5 bases). Germline V gives CDR1 MNHEY, CDR2 SVGAGI. The CDR3 totals 13 residues. V was shortened by 8 bases and J by 4 bases, with 14 bases between the two germline ends. The CDR3: CASSTGGSTEAFF. Here the CDR3 DNA reads TGTGCCAGCTCAACCGGGGGGAGCACTGAAGCTTTCTTT.

V gene TRBV7-9 combines with J gene TRBJ2-1; 10 positions agree with TRBD1. This CDR3 contains 17 residues. The V gene's germline CDR1 is SEHNR and CDR2 FQNEAQ (reference sequence). The V and J ends lost 5 bases and 10 bases, in that order; junction bases with no gene match: 17. CDR3 in DNA: TGTGCCAGCAGCCCAAATGTCGGGGACAGGGGTGCCAGGGAGCAGTTCTTC. The encoded protein is CASSPNVGDRGAREQFF.

The chain recombines TRBV5-1 with TRBJ2-5; 7 bases are shared with TRBD1. V shed 4 bases, J shed 1 base, and the junction held 7 bases outside the gene matches. This CDR3 spans 15 amino acids. Germline V lookup: CDR1 SGHRS, CDR2 YFSETQ. The CDR3 nucleotides read TGCGCCAGCAGCACAGGGGTTGTATTCCAAGAGACCCAGTACTTC. Translation: CASSTGVVFQETQYF.

J is TRBJ2-3 and V is TRBV9, with TRBD1 matching 9 bases. The junction had 7 bases not matched to a gene; V was cut back by 4 bases and J by 4 bases. In germline, CDR1 is SGDLS, CDR2 YYNGEE. The CDR3 is made up of 15 amino acids. This CDR3 is CASSFTGGGADTQYF. CDR3 in DNA: TGTGCCAGCAGCTTTACAGGGGGCGGAGCAGATACGCAGTATTTT.

This clone is a singleton in its sample. The J gene is TRBJ2-2, the V gene TRBV29-1, with 12 bases that match TRBD2. V lost 0 bases to trimming and J lost 4 bases; unmatched junction nucleotides: 12. Germline assignment: CDR1 SQVTM and CDR2 ANQGSEA. There are 19 residues in the CDR3. The CDR3 nucleotides are TGCAGCGTTGAAGATAGTCGGACTAGCGGGGACCTCGGCACCGGGGAGCTGTTTTTT. Translating gives CSVEDSRTSGDLGTGELFF.

The V gene is TRBV3-1 (or the pseudogene TRBV3-2), the J gene TRBJ2-3; tentatively, D is TRBD2 (5 bases). Germline V CDR1 and CDR2: LGHDT, YNNKEL (reference sequence). The CDR3 sequence is 15 residues long. Trimming shortened V by 0 bases and J by 5 bases, and 12 bases separated the two germline ends. As DNA, the CDR3 is TGTGCCAGCAGCCAAGAAGCTGGAGAGGGAGATACGCAGTATTTT. Translated: CASSQEAGEGDTQYF.

J is TRBJ2-2 and V is TRBV6-5; 8 bases fit TRBD1. V gave up 7 bases and J gave up 5 bases; unmatched junction bases: 9. Germline-derived CDR1 and CDR2 are MNHEY and SVGAGI. The CDR3 sequence is 15 residues long. CDR3 nucleotide sequence: TGTGCCAGCACCTTCCAGGGGGCGCGGACCGGGGAGCTGTTTTTT. Translating gives CASTFQGARTGELFF.

The V gene is TRBV7-2, the J gene TRBJ1-6; TRBD1 agrees at 7 bases. The CDR3 runs to 15 residues. From germline, CDR1 is SGHTA and CDR2 FQGNSA. Trimming took 6 bases from V and 5 from J; bases not matched to a gene: 7. In DNA form, the CDR3 reads TGTGCCAGCAGACAAGGACAGGTTAATAATTCACCCCTCCACTTT. Amino acids: CASRQGQVNNSPLHF.

This chain joins TRBV18 and TRBJ1-3; D remains ambiguous. V lost 3 bases to trimming and J lost 1 base, with 16 bases between them. CDR1 and CDR2 (germline): KGHSH, LQKENI. The CDR3 has 17 residues. Written as DNA, the CDR3 is TGTGCCAGCTCACCTCCAGGAAGGGAGGTTTCTGGAAACACCATATATTTT. Amino acids: CASSPPGREVSGNTIYF.

CDR3 region: CASSQGDRNTEAFF. In nucleotides, the CDR3 is TGCGCCAGCAGCCAGGGGGACAGGAACACTGAAGCTTTCTTT. The chain joins TRBV4-1 to TRBJ1-1; the match to TRBD1 covers 7 bases. Germline lookup yields CDR1 MGHRA and CDR2 YSYEKL. The CDR3 consists of 14 residues. V trimming: 3 bases; J trimming: 1 base; junction bases outside the gene matches: 2.